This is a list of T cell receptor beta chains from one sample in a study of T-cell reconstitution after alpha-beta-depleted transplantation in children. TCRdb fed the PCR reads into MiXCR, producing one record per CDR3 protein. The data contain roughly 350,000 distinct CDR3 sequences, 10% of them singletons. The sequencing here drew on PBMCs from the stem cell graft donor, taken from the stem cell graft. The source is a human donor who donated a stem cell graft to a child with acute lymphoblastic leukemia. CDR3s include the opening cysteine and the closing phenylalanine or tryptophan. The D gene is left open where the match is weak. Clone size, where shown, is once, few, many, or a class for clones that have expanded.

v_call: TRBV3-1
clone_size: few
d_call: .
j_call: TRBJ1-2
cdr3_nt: TGTGCCAGCAGCCAAGGCTTAATCGATGGCTACACCTTC
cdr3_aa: CASSQGLIDGYTF

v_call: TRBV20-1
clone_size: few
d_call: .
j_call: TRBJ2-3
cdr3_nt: TGCAGTGCTTTGCGTCCTAGGAGAGATACGCAGTATTTT
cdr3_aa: CSALRPRRDTQYF

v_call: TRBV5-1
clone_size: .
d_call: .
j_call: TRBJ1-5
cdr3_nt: TGCGCCAGCAGCCCGGGAGTCGGGGGAGGGCATCAGCCCCAGCATTTT
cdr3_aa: CASSPGVGGGHQPQHF

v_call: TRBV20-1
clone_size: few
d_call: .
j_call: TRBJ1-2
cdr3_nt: TGCAGTGCTTACAGGGTGGGGACCTCCTATGGCTACACCTTC
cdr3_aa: CSAYRVGTSYGYTF

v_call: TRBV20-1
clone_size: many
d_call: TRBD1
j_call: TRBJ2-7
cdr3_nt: TGCAGTGCTAGGGGACAGGGCTACGAGCAGTACTTC
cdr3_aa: CSARGQGYEQYF

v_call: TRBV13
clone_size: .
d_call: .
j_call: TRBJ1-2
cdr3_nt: TGTGCCAGCAGCTTCGGGACCCGGGCCCCCGGCTACACCTTC
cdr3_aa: CASSFGTRAPGYTF

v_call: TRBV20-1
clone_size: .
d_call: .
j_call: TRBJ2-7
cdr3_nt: TGCAGTGCTACTAGCGTCCCCTCCGAGCAGTACTTC
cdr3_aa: CSATSVPSEQYF

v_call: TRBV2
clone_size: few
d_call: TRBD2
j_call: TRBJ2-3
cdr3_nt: TGTGCCAGCAGCCGACTAGCGACTAGCACAGATACGCAGTATTTT
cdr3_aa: CASSRLATSTDTQYF

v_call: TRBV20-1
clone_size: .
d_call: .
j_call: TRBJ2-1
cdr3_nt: TGCAGTGCTAGAGATCCGGTATGGGGATCTCAGTTCTTC
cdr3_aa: CSARDPVWGSQFF

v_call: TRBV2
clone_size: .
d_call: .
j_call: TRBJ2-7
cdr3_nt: TGTGCCAGCACGGTTGCTCCGGGGGAAACCTACGAGCAGTACTTC
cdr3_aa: CASTVAPGETYEQYF

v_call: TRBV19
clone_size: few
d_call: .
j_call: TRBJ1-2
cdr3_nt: TGTGCCAGTAGTATGACGGCTAATCCGATCTATGGCTACACCTTC
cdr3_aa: CASSMTANPIYGYTF

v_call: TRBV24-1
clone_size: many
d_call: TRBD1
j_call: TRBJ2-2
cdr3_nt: TGTGCCTCATCACAGGGGTACACCGGGGAGCTGTTTTTT
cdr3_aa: CASSQGYTGELFF

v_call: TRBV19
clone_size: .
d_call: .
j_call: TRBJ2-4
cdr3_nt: TGTGCCAGTAGTATACAGGGGTTAGGAAACATTCAGTACTTC
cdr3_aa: CASSIQGLGNIQYF

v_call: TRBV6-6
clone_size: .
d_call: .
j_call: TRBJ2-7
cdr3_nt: TGTGCCAGCAGTTATCTTCCTGGGGACGAGCAGTACTTC
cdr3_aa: CASSYLPGDEQYF

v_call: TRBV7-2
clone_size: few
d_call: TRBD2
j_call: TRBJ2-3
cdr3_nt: TGTGCCAGCAGCATCGTAGCGGGAGGTAGTACAGATACGCAGTATTTT
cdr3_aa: CASSIVAGGSTDTQYF

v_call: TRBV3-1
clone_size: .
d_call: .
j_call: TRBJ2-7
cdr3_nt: TGTGCCAGCAGCCAGGCCCTTGGCGAGCAGTACTTC
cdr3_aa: CASSQALGEQYF

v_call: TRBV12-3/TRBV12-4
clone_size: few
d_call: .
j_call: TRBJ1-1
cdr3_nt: TGTGCCAGCAGTCCCGACAGCCTTGAAGCTTTCTTT
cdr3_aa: CASSPDSLEAFF

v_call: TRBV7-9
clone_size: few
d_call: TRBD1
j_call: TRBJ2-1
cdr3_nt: TGTGCCAGCGGGACAGCAACCAATGAGCAGTTCTTC
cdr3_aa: CASGTATNEQFF

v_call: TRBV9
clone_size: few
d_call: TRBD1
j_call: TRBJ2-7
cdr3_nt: TGTGCCAGCAGCGTATCAGGGGGTCCCTCCTACGAGCAGTACTTC
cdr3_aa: CASSVSGGPSYEQYF

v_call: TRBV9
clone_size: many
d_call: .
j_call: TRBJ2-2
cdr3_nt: TGTGCCAGCGGGGCGGAGATGAACACCGGGGAGCTGTTTTTT
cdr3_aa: CASGAEMNTGELFF

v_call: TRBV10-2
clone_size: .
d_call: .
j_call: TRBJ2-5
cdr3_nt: TGCGCCAGCTGGCACAGTAAGGAGACCCAGTACTTC
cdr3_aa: CASWHSKETQYF

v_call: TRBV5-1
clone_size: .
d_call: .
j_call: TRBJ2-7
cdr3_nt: TGCGCCACCAGCTTGGCCGGGGGAGCGTGGGAGCAGTACTTC
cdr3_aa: CATSLAGGAWEQYF